This entry describes one T cell receptor (beta chain). The specificity of this receptor is unknown. Since the receptor is from a mouse, mouse gene names and germline sequences apply. The read ends 1 residue before the CDR3 terminus; that terminus is restored from the germline J gene. Library prep was done by the immunoSEQ multiplex PCR assay. Adaptive Biotechnologies performed the TCRbeta CDR3 sequencing at survey depth and reported CDR3 sequences, V/J genes, productive frequency and template counts. Amplification of TCR beta CDR3 regions was performed from genomic DNA rather than from RNA. For the original study's pipeline: Jensen-Shannon divergence served to quantify pairwise repertoire overlap between tissues, with 0 meaning identical and 1 meaning complete divergence. Tissues were clustered by single-linkage agglomerative hierarchical clustering of pairwise JSD values and displayed as dendrograms. GLIPH2 was run on all patient samples with simulation_depth 1000, kmer_min_depth 3 and cdr3_length_cutoff 8, and groups with more than two unique CDR3s were retained. A standardized tissue-overlap score extrapolated Jaccard GLIPH-group overlap across patients to a standard repertoire size of 1000 clones. To look at how diversity was associated with clinical or experimental variables, linear mixed-effect models were used, with tissue treated as a fixed effect and individual treated as a random effect. This immuneACCESS table, as held by TCRdb, lists in-frame sequences with V and J called but not all clones. Of the missing ones, under half trace to an unresolved V gene in checked studies; the others have no known cause. V, J and clone size are those of that table, while D and trimming were read from the DNA. The sample records about 48,000 clones, about three quarters of which are singletons. The ten largest account for about 0.55% of the sample.

The sample originates from a study of tissue T cells after allogeneic stem cell transplantation (dated 2022 in TCRdb). Broadly, across the study: TCR beta repertoires were profiled across many tissues obtained from research autopsies of patients with and without GVHD, as well as in mouse models of GVHD. The human arm was conducted as a prospective observational study, and neither blinding nor randomization was performed.

Its CDR3 holds 13 amino acids, cysteine through phenylalanine. The CDR3 was read in part: 36 bases, with the frame set at base 1. The germline V gene supplies CDR1 NNHDY and CDR2 SYVADS. V loses 5 bases, J loses 4 bases, and the germline ends lie 12 bases apart. What the study reported, not specific to this receptor: Only a few T cell clones appeared in more than one patient, yet motif-based clustering showed tissue-specific repertoire signatures that were shared between patients. The patient cohort was small and clinically heterogeneous, and sampling depth was acknowledged as a limitation. Which tissue TCRs were alloreactive or antigen-specific was not determined in the study, and some clones might have been persisting host cells. Within patients, how anatomically similar the tissues were was a key factor in shaping TCR repertoire composition, regardless of disease or transplant status. In both patients and mice, only a limited portion of the TCR repertoire detected in tissues was captured by blood and spleen T cells.

Sequenced input: sorted cells pooled from one or two spleens. The clonotype was recovered from a pool of C57BL/6 mice in good health. The receptor chain draws on TRBV13-3 and TRBJ1-1, and possibly TRBD1, on 5 matching bases. The sequenced CDR3 bases are TGTGCCAGCAGCCAGGGTCAGGTCACAGAAGTCTTC. It translates as CASSQGQVTEVF. The entire CDR3 protein is CASSQGQVTEVFF.